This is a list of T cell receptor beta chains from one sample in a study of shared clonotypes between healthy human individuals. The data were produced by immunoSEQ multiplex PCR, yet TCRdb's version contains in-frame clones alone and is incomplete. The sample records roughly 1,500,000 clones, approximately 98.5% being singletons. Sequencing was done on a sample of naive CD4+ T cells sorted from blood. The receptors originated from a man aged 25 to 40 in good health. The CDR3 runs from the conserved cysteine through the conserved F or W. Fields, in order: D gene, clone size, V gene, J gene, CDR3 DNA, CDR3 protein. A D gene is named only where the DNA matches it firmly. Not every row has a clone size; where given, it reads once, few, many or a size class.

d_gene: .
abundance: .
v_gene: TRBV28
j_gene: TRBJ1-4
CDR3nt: TGTGCCAGCAGTCCACACCTCCAACCAAATGAAAAACTGTTTTTT
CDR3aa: CASSPHLQPNEKLFF

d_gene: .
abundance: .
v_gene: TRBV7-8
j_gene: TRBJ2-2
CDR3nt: TGTGCCAGCAGCTTAGCGGGTAGAACCGGGGAGCTGTTTTTT
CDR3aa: CASSLAGRTGELFF

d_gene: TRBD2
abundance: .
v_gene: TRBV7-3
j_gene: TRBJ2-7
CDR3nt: TGTGCCAGCAGCCTCGGGAGGAGTGGCGGGAGGGCCCAAGAGCAGTACTTC
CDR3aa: CASSLGRSGGRAQEQYF

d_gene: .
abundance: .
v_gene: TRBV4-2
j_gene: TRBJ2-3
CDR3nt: TGTGCCAGCAGCCAAGATCGCGGTCGGGCAGATACGCAGTATTTT
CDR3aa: CASSQDRGRADTQYF

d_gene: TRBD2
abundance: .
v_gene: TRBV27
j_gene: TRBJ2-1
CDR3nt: TGTGCCAGCAGTTTACCGGGACTAGGGACCTACAATGAGCAGTTCTTC
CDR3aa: CASSLPGLGTYNEQFF

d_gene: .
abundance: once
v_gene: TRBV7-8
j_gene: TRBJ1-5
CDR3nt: TGTGCCAGCAGCTTAGAAACAGGGAATCAGCCCCAGCATTTT
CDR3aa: CASSLETGNQPQHF

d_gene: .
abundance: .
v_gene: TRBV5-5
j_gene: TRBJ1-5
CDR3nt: TGTGCCAGCAGCCGGGACGTTAGCAATCAGCCCCAGCATTTT
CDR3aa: CASSRDVSNQPQHF

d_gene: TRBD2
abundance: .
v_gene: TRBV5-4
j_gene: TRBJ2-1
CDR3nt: TGTGCCAGCAGCTTAGGCCTAGCGGGGGATGAGCAGTTCTTC
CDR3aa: CASSLGLAGDEQFF

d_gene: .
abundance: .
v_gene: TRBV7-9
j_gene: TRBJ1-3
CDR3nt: TGTGCCAGCAGCTTAGAGTCTGGAAACACCATATATTTT
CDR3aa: CASSLESGNTIYF

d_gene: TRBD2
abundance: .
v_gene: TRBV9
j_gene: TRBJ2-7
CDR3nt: TGTGCCAGCAGCCCCCGGGACTACATCTCCTACGAGCAGTACTTC
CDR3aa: CASSPRDYISYEQYF

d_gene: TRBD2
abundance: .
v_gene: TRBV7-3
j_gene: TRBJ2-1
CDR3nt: TGTGCCAGCAGCTTAGCACTAGCGCATGGCGATGAGCAGTTCTTC
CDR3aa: CASSLALAHGDEQFF

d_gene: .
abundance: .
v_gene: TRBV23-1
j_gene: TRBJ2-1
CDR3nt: TGCGCCAGCAGTCCTCCCCTCCGAAATGGGCTTGACAATGAGCAGTTCTTC
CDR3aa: CASSPPLRNGLDNEQFF

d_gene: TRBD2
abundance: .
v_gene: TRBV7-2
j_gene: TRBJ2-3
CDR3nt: TGTGCCAGCAGTCGGGTAGGGACTAGCGGGACAGATACGCAGTATTTT
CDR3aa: CASSRVGTSGTDTQYF

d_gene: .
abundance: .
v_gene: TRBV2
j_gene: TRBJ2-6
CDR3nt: TGTGCCAGCAGTGGGGACTTAAGGCTTGGGGCCAACGTCCTGACTTTC
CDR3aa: CASSGDLRLGANVLTF

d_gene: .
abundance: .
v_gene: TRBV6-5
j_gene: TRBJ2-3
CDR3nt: TGTGCCAGCAGTAGTACAAGGGCAGATACGCAGTATTTT
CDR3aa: CASSSTRADTQYF

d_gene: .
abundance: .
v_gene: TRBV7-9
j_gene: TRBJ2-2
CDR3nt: TGTGCCAGCAGCTTAGCGGGTCTCGGGGAGCTGTTTTTT
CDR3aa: CASSLAGLGELFF

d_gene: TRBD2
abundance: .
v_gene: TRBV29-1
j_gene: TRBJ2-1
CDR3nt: TGCAGCGCGGACGGTGGACTAGCGGGACACAATGAGCAGTTCTTC
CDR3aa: CSADGGLAGHNEQFF

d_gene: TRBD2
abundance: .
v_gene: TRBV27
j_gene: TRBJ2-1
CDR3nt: TGTGCCAGCAGTTTACGGGGGGTTATTTCCTACAATGAGCAGTTCTTC
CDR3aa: CASSLRGVISYNEQFF

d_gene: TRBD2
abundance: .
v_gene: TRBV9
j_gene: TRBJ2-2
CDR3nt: TGTGCCAGCAGCCCCGGGGGCGGGGGGCGACGCACCGGGGAGCTGTTTTTT
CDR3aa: CASSPGGGGRRTGELFF

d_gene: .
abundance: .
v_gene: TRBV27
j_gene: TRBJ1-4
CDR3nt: TGTGCCAGCAGTCCACGGACGGAAAAACTGTTTTTT
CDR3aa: CASSPRTEKLFF

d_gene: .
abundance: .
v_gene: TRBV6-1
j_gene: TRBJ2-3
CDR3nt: TGTGCCAGCAGTGAAGGTAGCAGCACAGATACGCAGTATTTT
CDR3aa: CASSEGSSTDTQYF

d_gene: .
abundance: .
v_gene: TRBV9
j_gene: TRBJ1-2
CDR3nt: TGTGCCAGCAGCGTGCAAGCGGTGGGGGTAAACTATGGCTACACCTTC
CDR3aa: CASSVQAVGVNYGYTF

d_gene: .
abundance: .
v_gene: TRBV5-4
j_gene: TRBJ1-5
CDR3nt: TGTGCCAGCAGCATGCCTGGGGGGCCCCAGCATTTT
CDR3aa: CASSMPGGPQHF

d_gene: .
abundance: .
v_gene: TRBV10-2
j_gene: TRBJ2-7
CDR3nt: TGCGCGTCGAAGGCAGGGTCTAGGGAGCAGTACTTC
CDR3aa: CASKAGSREQYF

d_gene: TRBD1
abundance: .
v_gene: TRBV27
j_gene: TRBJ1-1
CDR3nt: TGTGCCAGCAGTCCACGGACAGGGGTCATGAACACTGAAGCTTTCTTT
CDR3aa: CASSPRTGVMNTEAFF

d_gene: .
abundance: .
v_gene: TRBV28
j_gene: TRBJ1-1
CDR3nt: TGTGCCAGCAGCCTCCCAGGGATTAGGTCCCCTGAAGCTTTCTTT
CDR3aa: CASSLPGIRSPEAFF

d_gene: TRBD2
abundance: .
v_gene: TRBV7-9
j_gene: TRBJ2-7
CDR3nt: TGTGCCAGCAGCTTCGCGGGAGCCCGCTCCTACGAGCAGTACTTC
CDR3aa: CASSFAGARSYEQYF

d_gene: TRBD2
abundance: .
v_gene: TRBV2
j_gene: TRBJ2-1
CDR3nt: TGTGCCAACCGCAAGAGCGGGAGGGACAATGAGCAGTTCTTC
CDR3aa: CANRKSGRDNEQFF

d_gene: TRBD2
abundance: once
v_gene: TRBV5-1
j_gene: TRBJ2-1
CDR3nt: TGCGCCAGCAGCCACCGACTAGCGGGCCCGAGCTCCTACAATGAGCAGTTCTTC
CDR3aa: CASSHRLAGPSSYNEQFF

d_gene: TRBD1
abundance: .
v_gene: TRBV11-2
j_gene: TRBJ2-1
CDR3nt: TGTGCCAGCAGCCCACCGGGACAGTACAATGAGCAGTTCTTC
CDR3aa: CASSPPGQYNEQFF

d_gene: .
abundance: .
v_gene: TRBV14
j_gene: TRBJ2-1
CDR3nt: TGTGCCAGCAGCCAAGGCCGGCGGAATGCGGTCCACAATGAGCAGTTCTTC
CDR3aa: CASSQGRRNAVHNEQFF

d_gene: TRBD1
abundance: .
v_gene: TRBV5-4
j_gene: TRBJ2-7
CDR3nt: TGTGCCAGCAGCATCGACAGGGGCGAGCAGTACTTC
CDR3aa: CASSIDRGEQYF

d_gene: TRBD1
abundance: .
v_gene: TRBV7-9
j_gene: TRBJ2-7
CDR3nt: TGTGCCAGCAGCTTACCCCGGACAGGGAGGAGGACCTACGAGCAGTACTTC
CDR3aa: CASSLPRTGRRTYEQYF

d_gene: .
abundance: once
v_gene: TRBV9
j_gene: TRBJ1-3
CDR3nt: TGTGCCAGCAGCGTAGACCGGACGGAAATCTCTGGAAACACCATATATTTT
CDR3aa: CASSVDRTEISGNTIYF

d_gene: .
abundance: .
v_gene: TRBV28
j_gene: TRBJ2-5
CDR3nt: TGTGCCAGCAGGGGGGTGCCGGGGTGGGAGACCCAGTACTTC
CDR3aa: CASRGVPGWETQYF

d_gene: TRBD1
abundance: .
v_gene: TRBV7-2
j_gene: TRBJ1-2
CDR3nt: TGTGCCAGCAGGCCAACCGGGACAGGGCATGGCTACACCTTC
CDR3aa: CASRPTGTGHGYTF

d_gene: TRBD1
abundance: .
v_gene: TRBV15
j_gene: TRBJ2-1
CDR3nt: TGTGCCACCAGCAGACCCGGGACAGCGAGGTACAATGAGCAGTTCTTC
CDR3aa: CATSRPGTARYNEQFF

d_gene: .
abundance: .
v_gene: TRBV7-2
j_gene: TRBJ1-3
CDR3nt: TGTGCCAGCAGCTTTTCTGCCGACACCATATATTTT
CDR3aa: CASSFSADTIYF

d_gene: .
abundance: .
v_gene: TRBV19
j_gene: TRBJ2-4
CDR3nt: TGTGCCAGTAGTCAACGAAACATTCAGTACTTC
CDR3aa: CASSQRNIQYF

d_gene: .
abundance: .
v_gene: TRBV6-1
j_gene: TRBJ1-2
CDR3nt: TGTGCCAGCAGTATTAACTATGGCTACACCTTC
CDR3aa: CASSINYGYTF

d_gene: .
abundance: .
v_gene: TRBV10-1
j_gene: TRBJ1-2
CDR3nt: TGCGCCAGCAGAGCCCTACACGGGACAAACTATGGCTACACCTTC
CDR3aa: CASRALHGTNYGYTF

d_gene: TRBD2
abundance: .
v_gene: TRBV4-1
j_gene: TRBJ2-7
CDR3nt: TGCGCCAGCAGCCGCGGGACTAGCGGGAGGTCCTACGAGCAGTACTTC
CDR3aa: CASSRGTSGRSYEQYF

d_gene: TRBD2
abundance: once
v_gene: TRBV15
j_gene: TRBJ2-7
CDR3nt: TGTGCCACCAGCAGAGACCTAGCGGGCTACGAGCAGTACTTC
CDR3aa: CATSRDLAGYEQYF

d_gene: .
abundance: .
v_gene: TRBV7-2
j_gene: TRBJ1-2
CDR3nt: TGTGCCAGCAGCTTAAGACAGAGGGTAGCCTATGGCTACACCTTC
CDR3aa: CASSLRQRVAYGYTF

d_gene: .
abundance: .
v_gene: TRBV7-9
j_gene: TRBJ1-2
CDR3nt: TGTGCCAGCAGCTTAGCTTTGTATGGCTACACCTTC
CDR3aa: CASSLALYGYTF

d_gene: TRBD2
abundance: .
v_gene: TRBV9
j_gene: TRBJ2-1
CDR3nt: TGTGCCAGCAGCGTAGATCGCGGGAGTCGGAATGAGCAGTTCTTC
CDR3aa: CASSVDRGSRNEQFF

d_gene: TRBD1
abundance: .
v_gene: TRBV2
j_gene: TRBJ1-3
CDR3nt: TGTGCCAGCACTCAAAGGGGGACAGGGAATGGAAACACCATATATTTT
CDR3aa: CASTQRGTGNGNTIYF

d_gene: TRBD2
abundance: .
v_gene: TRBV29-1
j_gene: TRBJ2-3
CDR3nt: TGCAGCTCACGAGGGCGGGAGGGTCCAGATACGCAGTATTTT
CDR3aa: CSSRGREGPDTQYF